These 25 T cell receptor beta chains were all obtained from the same sample, sequenced in a study of identical twins. TCRdb re-analysed the 5' RACE reads in MiXCR, keeping a single row per CDR3 protein. The sample shows hundreds of thousands of distinct CDR3 sequences, roughly 9% of them seen only once. These sequences were also reported in another study, on yellow fever vaccine responses in identical twins.

The sample comprised CD8+ T cells sorted from blood. The source of these receptors is a woman between 18 and 30 years old in good health.

The chain links TRBV27 to TRBJ1-5, with unresolved D. The V end lost 5 bases, the J end lost 6 bases, and 11 bases lay between the germline ends. The CDR3 has 13 residues. The germline CDR1 and CDR2 sequences are MNHEY and SMNVEV (reference sequence). CDR3 region: CASSPIGSQPQHF. CDR3 DNA: TGTGCCAGCAGTCCAATCGGGAGTCAGCCCCAGCATTTT.

V gene TRBV27 combines with J gene TRBJ2-5; 7 positions match TRBD2. This CDR3 comprises 15 residues. The V and J ends lost 5 bases and 5 bases, in that order; junction bases with no gene match: 11. From germline, CDR1 is MNHEY and CDR2 SMNVEV (reference sequence). The chain's CDR3 is CASSEDGGLGETQYF. CDR3 DNA: TGTGCCAGCAGTGAGGACGGGGGGTTAGGGGAGACCCAGTACTTC.

The V call is TRBV11-2, the J call TRBJ1-1; D possibly corresponds to TRBD1 (6 bases). V lost 7 bases and J 2 bases, leaving 17 bases between the germline ends. This CDR3 has 15 residues. Germline loops: CDR1 SGHAT, CDR2 FQNNGV. The chain's CDR3 is CASTLTVGGNTEAFF. CDR3 coding DNA: TGTGCCAGCACCCTTACGGTAGGGGGAAACACTGAAGCTTTCTTT.

This clonotype was counted between two and nine times. The gene calls are TRBV6-2 or TRBV6-3 and TRBJ2-1; 15 positions agree with TRBD2. The CDR3 runs to 14 residues. The trim removed 5 bases at V and 12 bases at J, leaving 5 bases unmatched. Looked up from germline, CDR1 is MNHEY and CDR2 is SVGEGT. Written as DNA, the CDR3 is TGTGCCAGCAGTACAGGACTAGCGGGAGGGACGCAGTTCTTC. It yields the protein CASSTGLAGGTQFF.

This clonotype turned up a few times. J is TRBJ2-7 and V is TRBV13; TRBD1 matches at 8 bases. Trimming at V came to 5 bases and at J to 6 bases, leaving 9 bases not matched to a gene. This CDR3 is built from 14 residues. Germline-derived CDR1 and CDR2 are PRHDT and FYEKMQ (reference sequence). CDR3 in amino acids: CASSTGQGLGEQYF. The CDR3 DNA reads as TGTGCCAGCAGCACCGGACAGGGTCTTGGCGAGCAGTACTTC.

This clonotype came up many times. V gene TRBV12-3 or TRBV12-4 combines with J gene TRBJ1-1; D ambiguous. There are 13 residues in the CDR3. V was pared by 3 bases and J by 5 bases, with 10 bases between. This chain's CDR3 is CASSFQKVTEAFF. The DNA for the CDR3 is TGTGCCAGCAGTTTTCAGAAGGTAACTGAAGCTTTCTTT.

This clonotype was counted ten times or more. This sequence joins TRBV19 and TRBJ1-1; D gene unclear. The germline gives CDR1 LNHDA, CDR2 SQIVND (reference sequence). The V gene lost 1 base and the J gene lost 4 bases, with 7 bases spanning the gap. The length of the CDR3 is 13 residues. DNA for the CDR3: TGTGCCAGTAGTATAGGAGGAATCACTGAAGCTTTCTTT. Encoded protein: CASSIGGITEAFF. Supplemented by reference TRBV19 and TRBJ1-1, the full variable domain reads DGGITQSPKYLFRKEGQNVTLSCEQNLNHDAMYWYRQDPGQGLRLIYYSQIVNDFQKGDIAEGYSVSREKKESFPLTVTSAQKNPTAFYLCASSIGGITEAFFGQGTRLTVV.

This clonotype was detected a few times. V is TRBV7-6 and J is TRBJ2-1, with D unclear. Looked up from germline, CDR1 is SGHVS and CDR2 is FNYEAQ. This CDR3 is built from 11 residues. V lost 3 bases and J lost 9, with 6 bases in between. CDR3 sequence reads: CASSFESEQFF. Written as DNA, the CDR3 is TGTGCCAGCAGCTTCGAAAGTGAGCAGTTCTTC.

This clonotype was counted a few times. The chain couples TRBV28 to TRBJ1-5, with TRBD1 as a possible D gene (6 bases). Germline V gene sequence: CDR1 MDHEN, CDR2 SYDVKM. Trimming took off 3 bases at V and 9 bases at J, with 27 bases between the two ends. This CDR3 region has 18 residues. The DNA of the CDR3 is TGTGCCAGCAGTTTCGAGGGGGTAGGGCAGTTCGAGGATCGGCCCCAGCATTTT. It yields the protein CASSFEGVGQFEDRPQHF.

This clonotype was recorded a few times. The J gene is TRBJ2-2, the V gene TRBV9; D not resolved. The germline V gene encodes CDR1 SGDLS and CDR2 YYNGEE. This CDR3 region has 13 residues. V lost 3 bases and J 1 base, leaving 4 bases between the germline ends. CDR3: CASSAQNTGELFF. The CDR3 DNA reads as TGTGCCAGCAGCGCCCAGAACACCGGGGAGCTGTTTTTT.

This clonotype was picked up a small number of times. The genes are TRBV5-1 and TRBJ2-7; 8 bases agree with TRBD2. Germline CDR1 is SGHRS and CDR2 is YFSETQ. The CDR3 spans 14 residues. V was clipped by 3 bases and J by 5 bases; unmatched bases: 7. CDR3 nucleotide sequence: TGCGCCAGCAGCTCGGGACTAGGGATGGACGAGCAGTACTTC. It yields the protein CASSSGLGMDEQYF.

A few counts support this clonotype. This chain uses TRBV6-5 with TRBJ2-1, with D possibly called TRBD1 or TRBD2 (5 bases each). V was pared by 2 bases and J by 4 bases, with 12 bases between. The CDR3 sequence is 15 residues long. Germline V CDR1 and CDR2: MNHEY, SVGAGI. DNA for the CDR3: TGTGCCAGCAGTTACCCCGGGACGCCATACAATGAGCAGTTCTTC. This gives the protein CASSYPGTPYNEQFF.

The V and J genes are TRBV9 and TRBJ2-7; D assignment may be TRBD1 or TRBD2 (5 bases each). Trimming left V 0 bases short and J 7 bases short, with 11 bases between. The V gene's germline CDR1 is SGDLS and CDR2 YYNGEE. The CDR3 covers 13 residues. The CDR3 here is CASSVVPGREQYF. The CDR3 coding sequence is TGTGCCAGCAGCGTAGTTCCGGGGCGTGAGCAGTACTTC.

This clonotype occurred a few times. V is TRBV11-2 and J is TRBJ2-5, with 7 bases matching TRBD2. Unmatched junction bases numbered 5, after V lost 2 bases and J lost 2 bases. This CDR3 has 15 residues. Per the germline V gene, CDR1 is SGHAT and CDR2 is FQNNGV. DNA of the CDR3: TGTGCCAGCAGCTTATCTGCTAGCGGACAAGAGACCCAGTACTTC. Its protein product is CASSLSASGQETQYF. Filled out from reference TRBV11-2 and TRBJ2-5, the complete variable domain reads EAGVAQSPRYKIIEKRQSVAFWCNPISGHATLYWYQQILGQGPKLLIQFQNNGVVDDSQLPKDRFSAERLKGVDSTLKIQPAKLEDSAVYLCASSLSASGQETQYFGPGTRLLVL.

This clonotype came up a few times. The V and J genes are TRBV20-1 and TRBJ2-7; tentative D call: TRBD2 (5 bases). This CDR3 is built from 14 residues. Trimming removed 0 bases at V and 3 bases at J, with 12 bases between. The V gene's germline CDR1 is DFQATT and CDR2 SNEGSKA (reference sequence). Written as DNA, the CDR3 is TGCAGTGCTAGAGACCTCTTGGGGAGCTACGAGCAGTACTTC. Its translation: CSARDLLGSYEQYF.

With respect to this clonotype: As the CDR3 is not closed by the conserved phenylalanine or tryptophan, this likely results from a read error. This rearrangement joins TRBV7-2 to TRBJ2-3; D may be TRBD1 or TRBD2 (5 bases each). Trimming took off 3 bases at V and 6 bases at J, with 13 bases between the two ends. Germline CDR1 reads SGHTA; CDR2 reads FQGNSA. The CDR3 totals 14 residues. The CDR3 nucleotides are TGTGCCAGCAGCTTCTTTCCTAGGGACGATACGCAGTATTCT. Its translation is CASSFFPRDDTQYS.

This clonotype was counted only a few times. This sequence joins TRBV14 and TRBJ1-2; TRBD1 is a possible D gene (5 bases). The CDR3 extends over 14 amino acids. V was trimmed by 1 base and J by 6 bases, leaving 12 bases between them. Germline lookup yields CDR1 SGHDN and CDR2 FVKESK. The CDR3 DNA follows: TGTGCCAGCAGCCAAGCCCGGCGAGGGGATGGCTACACCTTC. Protein product: CASSQARRGDGYTF.

This clonotype was found a few times. The chain joins TRBV7-2 to TRBJ2-3, with TRBD2 matching over 9 bases. V gave up 3 bases and J gave up 6 bases; unmatched junction bases: 7. The CDR3 has 15 residues. Per the germline V gene, CDR1 is SGHTA and CDR2 is FQGNSA. For the CDR3, the DNA is TGTGCCAGCAGCTTTTATAGCGGGGGCGGTGATACGCAGTATTTT. Residues: CASSFYSGGGDTQYF.

The genes are TRBV27 and TRBJ1-5, with TRBD1 as a possible D gene (6 bases). The CDR3 covers 14 residues. The germline CDR1 and CDR2 sequences are MNHEY and SMNVEV (reference sequence). V gave up 7 bases and J gave up 4 bases, with 14 bases separating them. The CDR3: CASKPGQINQPQHF. In DNA form, the CDR3 reads TGTGCCAGCAAACCGGGACAAATAAATCAGCCCCAGCATTTT.

The sample holds many counts of this clonotype. This chain joins TRBV13 and TRBJ2-3; unclear D gene. In germline, CDR1 is PRHDT, CDR2 FYEKMQ (reference sequence). The CDR3 loop spans 13 amino acids. Trimming left V 5 bases short and J 3 bases short, with 9 bases between. For the CDR3, the DNA is TGTGCCAGCAGCACATTAGGAACAGATACGCAGTATTTT. Translation: CASSTLGTDTQYF.

The gene calls are TRBV9 and TRBJ2-2, with D possibly TRBD2 on 6 matching bases. This CDR3 is 17 amino acids long. Germline loops: CDR1 SGDLS, CDR2 YYNGEE. With 3 bases removed from V and 1 base from J, the gap between germline ends came to 16 bases. The chain's CDR3 is CASSADRAGWNTGELFF. The CDR3 DNA is TGTGCCAGCAGCGCCGACCGGGCGGGGTGGAACACCGGGGAGCTGTTTTTT.

This chain uses TRBV12-5 with TRBJ2-7, with no clear D. CDR3 size: 12 residues. From germline, CDR1 is LGHNT and CDR2 FRNRAP. The germline V and J ends were trimmed by 0 bases and 6 bases, with 6 bases remaining between them. CDR3 DNA sequence: TGTGCTAGTGGTTTGGTAGGTCGCGAGCAGTACTTC. Its protein product is CASGLVGREQYF.

This chain links TRBV7-6 with TRBJ1-3, with a weak D call TRBD1 (5 bases). This CDR3 spans 14 amino acids. Germline CDR1 is SGHVS and CDR2 is FNYEAQ. Trimming cost V 0 bases and J 3 bases, with 6 bases left between them. For the CDR3, the DNA is TGTGCCAGCAGCTTAGCCGGGGGTGGAAACACCATATATTTT. Translation: CASSLAGGGNTIYF.

This rearrangement joins TRBV27 to TRBJ1-5; a possible D gene is TRBD1 (5 bases). The CDR3 consists of 14 residues. V shed 6 bases and J shed 2 bases, with 11 bases lying between them. Germline V gene sequence: CDR1 MNHEY, CDR2 SMNVEV (reference sequence). As DNA, the CDR3 is TGTGCCAGCAGCCCAAGCAGGGGCAATCAGCCCCAGCATTTT. This sequence encodes CASSPSRGNQPQHF.

Only a few counts were recorded for this clonotype. V gene TRBV11-2 combines with J gene TRBJ1-4; D perhaps matches TRBD1 (5 bases). Germline assignment: CDR1 SGHAT and CDR2 FQNNGV. The CDR3 has 13 residues. V was trimmed by 1 base and J by 8 bases, leaving 8 bases between them. CDR3 sequence (DNA): TGTGCCAGCAGCTTAGGGGGCTGGGAAAAACTGTTTTTT. Protein sequence: CASSLGGWEKLFF.